This T cell receptor beta chain was profiled in a study of regulatory T cells in long-lasting Graves disease. Indicated time point: newly diagnosed GD, antithyroid drugs for less than 3 months. Isolated PBMC RNA provided the starting material for the TCR library. Construction of the TCR beta libraries employed iRepertoire HTBI primers in conjunction with Arm-PCR of CDR3 regions. Each CDR3 protein gets one entry after TCRdb re-called the multiplex PCR reads with MiXCR. The profile shows 510,000 or so distinct CDR3 sequences, approximately 12% of them singletons. General study points: It was possible that the small sample size reduced accuracy.

V was shortened by 5 bases and J by 4 bases, with 15 bases between the two germline ends. CDR1 is SGHAT, CDR2 FQDESV, per germline (reference sequence). The CDR3 sequence is 14 residues long. As to this clonotype: Its target is not known. A single base is all that separates this from a far larger clone, so a read error is likely.

The same sample was also used in a study of T cells in Graves' hyperthyroidism and ophthalmopathy. From that report: Primed by the HTBI set, a first-round RT-PCR was run on the TCR CDR3.

V usage is TRBV11-1 and J usage is TRBJ2-7; weak D call: TRBD2 (5 bases). Sequencing used peripheral blood mononuclear cells (PBMCs), obtained at new diagnosis, from a patient treated with antithyroid drugs. The TCR sequence derives from a young woman with Graves disease. CDR3 in amino acids: CASSTSSGRYEQYF. CDR3 bases: TGTGCCAGCAGCACAAGCAGCGGAAGATACGAGCAGTACTTC.